The T cell receptor (beta chain) under discussion was sequenced for a study of long-term antiretroviral therapy in people with HIV. With respect to this clone: Its antigen remains unknown.

Study findings and constraints: With ART, diversity went up but was still lower than in transplant donor controls. Dating from the mid-2000s to the late 2010s, the blood was possibly obtained under older ART regimens.

The V gene's germline CDR1 is MDHEN and CDR2 SYDVKM. This CDR3 has 11 residues. Trimming pared 4 bases from V and 5 bases from J, leaving 5 bases between. Version v3.0 of the immunoSEQ assay ran at survey level. The repertoire was sequenced with immunoSEQ multiplex PCR; TCRdb's copy has only in-frame clones and lacks some. The sample comprises some 20,000 clones, approximately 86% of which are singletons, and more than 9% rests with the top ten. The chain employs TRBV28 and TRBJ1-2, with no clear D. The TCR was taken from a man aged 35-49 years with HIV. The sample in question was unsorted PBMCs, obtained 0.5 years after starting antiretroviral therapy. Here the CDR3 DNA reads TGTGCCAGCAGTTCCCAATATGGCTACACCTTC. Its protein product is CASSSQYGYTF.